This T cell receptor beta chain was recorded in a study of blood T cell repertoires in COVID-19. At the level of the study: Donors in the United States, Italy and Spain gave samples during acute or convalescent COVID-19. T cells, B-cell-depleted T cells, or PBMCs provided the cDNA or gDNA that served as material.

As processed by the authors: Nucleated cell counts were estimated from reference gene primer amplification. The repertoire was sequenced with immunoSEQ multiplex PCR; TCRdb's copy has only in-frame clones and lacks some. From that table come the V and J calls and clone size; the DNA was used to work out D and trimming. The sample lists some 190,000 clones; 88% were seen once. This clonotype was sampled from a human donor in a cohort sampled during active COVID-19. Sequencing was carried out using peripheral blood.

CDR3 nucleotide sequence: TGTGCCAGTAGTCCCAGGGTGAGGTCCTACGAGCAGTACTTC. Its protein product is CASSPRVRSYEQYF. The rearrangement links TRBV19 to TRBJ2-7, with D possibly being TRBD1 (5 bases). The CDR3 loop spans 14 amino acids. V dropped 5 bases and J dropped 1 base, with 12 bases sitting between them. Germline V CDR1 and CDR2: LNHDA, SQIVND (reference sequence).